The rows below give T cell receptor beta chains drawn from one sample of a study of blood T cell repertoires in COVID-19. The table came from immunoSEQ multiplex PCR; TCRdb's copy has only in-frame clones and leaves some out. The sample includes about 480,000 clones, roughly 90% of them seen just once. Source material: PBMCs or T cells enriched from blood (not recorded which). The receptors derive from a woman in her forties who had recovered from COVID-19. Each CDR3 is given with its conserved first and last residue. The D gene is left open where the match is weak. Only some rows state a clone size, as once, few, many or a class for expanded clones.

j_gene,len,v_gene,d_gene,abundance,CDR3nt,CDR3aa
TRBJ1-5,16,TRBV27,NA,NA,TGTGCCAGCACCACTTTTTCGGGGGGCAACAATCAGCCCCAGCATTTT,CASTTFSGGNNQPQHF
TRBJ1-2,13,TRBV14,NA,NA,TGTGCCAGCAGCCAAGATGTGCTCGGGGTCTACACCTTC,CASSQDVLGVYTF
TRBJ2-6,15,TRBV2,TRBD1,NA,TGTGCCAGCAGTAATGACAGGGCCGGGGCCAACGTCCTGACTTTC,CASSNDRAGANVLTF
TRBJ2-7,14,TRBV7-9,TRBD2,NA,TGTGCCAGCAGCCAGACTAGCGGGGCATACGAGCAGTACTTC,CASSQTSGAYEQYF
TRBJ2-1,14,TRBV29-1,TRBD2,NA,TGCAGCGCCATGAGCGGGAGTGGTTACAATGAGCAGTTCTTC,CSAMSGSGYNEQFF
TRBJ1-4,13,TRBV2,NA,NA,TGTGCCAGCGAGGGTGCAACTAATGAAAAACTGTTTTTT,CASEGATNEKLFF
TRBJ2-3,16,TRBV10-3,TRBD1,NA,TGTGCCATCAGCGACGGACAGGGGGCCGGCACAGATACGCAGTATTTT,CAISDGQGAGTDTQYF
TRBJ1-2,19,TRBV4-2,TRBD1,NA,TGTGCCAGCAGCCAAGAAACGGGGACAGGGTTTCCGTTTAACTATGGCTACACCTTC,CASSQETGTGFPFNYGYTF
TRBJ1-1,14,TRBV7-8,NA,NA,TGTGCCACCACGGACAGACCAATGAACACTGAAGCTTTCTTT,CATTDRPMNTEAFF
TRBJ1-3,11,TRBV24-1,NA,NA,TGTGCCACCAGTGATTATAGCACCATATATTTT,CATSDYSTIYF
TRBJ2-5,13,TRBV29-1,NA,NA,TGCAGCGTTTGGGGGCCGGATCAAGAGACCCAGTACTTC,CSVWGPDQETQYF
TRBJ1-1,12,TRBV3-1/TRBV3-2,NA,NA,TGTGCCAGCACCACCCCCGGGACTGAAGCTTTCTTT,CASTTPGTEAFF
TRBJ2-7,17,TRBV3-1/TRBV3-2,NA,few,TGTGCCAGCAGCCAAGAATCCCGGACAGCGGAGGCCTACGAGCAGTACTTC,CASSQESRTAEAYEQYF
TRBJ1-4,16,TRBV11-2,NA,once,TGTGCCAGCAGCCCCCGGGAACTTACAACTAATGAAAAACTGTTTTTT,CASSPRELTTNEKLFF
TRBJ1-5,19,TRBV5-6,NA,NA,TGTGCCAGCAGCTTGCTGGGCCAGGGGCGCACGTTGGGCAATCAGCCCCAGCATTTT,CASSLLGQGRTLGNQPQHF
TRBJ2-3,13,TRBV10-3,TRBD1,once,TGTGCCATCAGTGGGGGGACAGCAGATACGCAGTATTTT,CAISGGTADTQYF
TRBJ2-3,12,TRBV6-5,NA,NA,TGTGCCAGCCAGGGGGGCCCAGATACGCAGTATTTT,CASQGGPDTQYF
TRBJ2-7,13,TRBV6-2/TRBV6-3,TRBD2,few,TGTGCCAGCAGTCTAGCGGAGAACTACGAGCAGTACTTC,CASSLAENYEQYF
TRBJ1-1,15,TRBV20-1,TRBD1,NA,TGCAGTGCTAGTGGGAGGGGGACAGCGAACACTGAAGCTTTCTTT,CSASGRGTANTEAFF
TRBJ2-2,15,TRBV5-1,TRBD1,NA,TGCGCCAGCAGCCTCCGACAGGGGGCGACCGGGGAGCTGTTTTTT,CASSLRQGATGELFF
TRBJ1-2,16,TRBV3-1/TRBV3-2,NA,NA,TGTGCCAGCAGCCACCTTACCGGCGGGGGCGCGTTTGGCTACACCTTC,CASSHLTGGGAFGYTF
TRBJ2-5,15,TRBV11-3,TRBD2,NA,TGTGCCAGCAGCTCCCGGGGGCGGGAGGTAGAGACCCAGTACTTC,CASSSRGREVETQYF
TRBJ1-3,16,TRBV7-2,NA,NA,TGTGCCAGCAGCTTAGTTGGTACACGCTCTGGAAACACCATATATTTT,CASSLVGTRSGNTIYF
TRBJ2-7,15,TRBV10-1,TRBD2,NA,TGCGCCAGCAGTGAGAAGGGACTAGCGGGATTCGAGCAGTACTTC,CASSEKGLAGFEQYF
TRBJ2-1,16,TRBV9,TRBD1,NA,TGTGCCAGCAGCGCAGAAAACAGGGGCCACTTCAATGAGCAGTTCTTC,CASSAENRGHFNEQFF
TRBJ2-7,15,TRBV6-5,TRBD2,NA,TGTGCCAGCAGTCTGACTAGCGGGAGCTCCTACGAGCAGTACTTC,CASSLTSGSSYEQYF
TRBJ1-2,16,TRBV7-2,NA,NA,TGTGCCAGCAGCTTAGCTGGGACTGACTACGGGTATGGCTACACCTTC,CASSLAGTDYGYGYTF
TRBJ2-1,16,TRBV10-3,TRBD1,NA,TGTGCCATCAGAACAGGGGCGACAAGCTCCTACAATGAGCAGTTCTTC,CAIRTGATSSYNEQFF
TRBJ2-5,14,TRBV6-5,NA,NA,TGTGCCAGCAGTTACAGGGACTCCCAGGAGACCCAGTACTTC,CASSYRDSQETQYF
TRBJ1-1,11,TRBV29-1,NA,NA,TGCAGCGCCTCAACAAACACTGAAGCTTTCTTT,CSASTNTEAFF
TRBJ2-2,17,TRBV10-3,TRBD2,NA,TGTGCCATCAGTGACAAGCCGGGACTAGCGAATACCGGGGAGCTGTTTTTT,CAISDKPGLANTGELFF
TRBJ2-6,13,TRBV27,NA,once,TGTGCCAGCAGTTTGACAGGGGCCAACGTCCTGACTTTC,CASSLTGANVLTF
TRBJ2-7,16,TRBV5-4,TRBD1,NA,TGTGCCAGCAGCCAGTCTACAAGGACAGGGGGCTACGAGCAGTACTTC,CASSQSTRTGGYEQYF
TRBJ2-1,15,TRBV4-2,TRBD2,NA,TGTGCCAGCAGCCAAGAGCGGGGGGGGTACAATGAGCAGTTCTTC,CASSQERGGYNEQFF
TRBJ1-6,16,TRBV7-2,TRBD1,NA,TGTGCCAGCAGCTTCTTAAGGACAGGGACTAATTCACCCCTCCACTTT,CASSFLRTGTNSPLHF
TRBJ2-3,15,TRBV18,NA,NA,TGTGCCAGCTCACCGCCGGGAGCTAGCACAGATACGCAGTATTTT,CASSPPGASTDTQYF
TRBJ2-3,14,TRBV9,NA,NA,TGTGCCAGCAGCGTCAGGGGTCTCACAGATACGCAGTATTTT,CASSVRGLTDTQYF